Presented here are 29 T cell receptor beta chains from one specimen sequenced in a study of blood T cell repertoires in COVID-19. Profiling relied on immunoSEQ multiplex PCR, and the TCRdb table lists in-frame clones only, not all of them. The sample contains 150,000 or so clones, around 84% of which appear only once. The material sequenced was PBMCs or T cells enriched from blood (not recorded which). The receptors stem from a man aged 35-49 years who had recovered from COVID-19.

This sequence joins TRBV5-4 and TRBJ2-3; 9 bases are a match to TRBD2. CDR1 is SGHNT, CDR2 YYREEE, per germline (reference sequence). Unmatched junction bases numbered 8, after V lost 4 bases and J lost 5 bases. The CDR3 totals 15 residues. CDR3 DNA sequence: TGTGCCAGCAGCCCGCGGGGGGGCCGGGGAGATACGCAGTATTTT. This encodes CASSPRGGRGDTQYF.

This clone showed up just a few times. The chain combines TRBV5-6 with TRBJ1-1; tentative D call: TRBD1 (6 bases). Trimming pared 3 bases from V and 4 bases from J, leaving 16 bases between. The CDR3 has 15 amino acids. Germline V gives CDR1 SGHDT, CDR2 YYEEEE. CDR3 nucleotide sequence: TGTGCCAGCAGCTCGAGGTGGACAGAGGGCACTGAAGCTTTCTTT. Its protein product is CASSSRWTEGTEAFF.

The sample holds a few counts of this clone. The gene calls are TRBV6-5 and TRBJ2-1; 7 positions match TRBD1. J was trimmed by 7 bases and V by 5 bases; bases with no gene match: 8. The CDR3 is made up of 14 amino acids. CDR1 MNHEY and CDR2 SVGAGI come from the germline V gene. Here the CDR3 reads CASSRQGEVNEQFF. As DNA, the CDR3 is TGTGCCAGCAGTCGACAGGGAGAAGTAAATGAGCAGTTCTTC.

The chain recombines TRBV6-2 or TRBV6-3 with TRBJ2-1; 16 bases line up with TRBD2. J gave up 8 bases and V 6 bases, and 7 bases lay outside the gene matches. The CDR3 is 16 amino acids. Germline-derived CDR1 and CDR2 are MNHEY and SVGEGT. CDR3 bases: TGTGCCAGCAGCCCTGGGACTAGCGGGGGGGCATATGAGCAGTTCTTC. It specifies CASSPGTSGGAYEQFF.

The chain recombines TRBV7-9 with TRBJ2-1; 9 bases map to TRBD2. CDR1 and CDR2 (germline): SEHNR, FQNEAQ (reference sequence). Unmatched junction bases numbered 12, after V lost 6 bases and J lost 0 bases. The CDR3 extends over 18 amino acids. CDR3 region: CASRGLAQTLSSYNEQFF. In DNA form, the CDR3 reads TGTGCCAGCAGGGGACTAGCTCAGACCTTAAGCTCCTACAATGAGCAGTTCTTC.

This chain uses TRBV28 with TRBJ2-1; 10 bases map to TRBD2. The CDR3 is 16 amino acids. The J segment lost 6 bases and the V segment lost 5 bases, leaving 10 bases of the junction unmatched. Germline V gene sequence: CDR1 MDHEN, CDR2 SYDVKM. In DNA, the CDR3 is TGTGCCAGCAGTCCGCGGGGAAGCGGGGGGGCCAATGAGCAGTTCTTC. Its translation: CASSPRGSGGANEQFF. The complete variable domain, with remaining parts taken from reference TRBV28 and TRBJ2-1, reads DVKVTQSSRYLVKRTGEKVFLECVQDMDHENMFWYRQDPGLGLRLIYFSYDVKMKEKGDIPEGYSVSREKKERFSLILESASTNQTSMYLCASSPRGSGGANEQFFGPGTRLTVL.

The CDR3 DNA reads TGTGCCAGCAGCCCGGTGGGGGGGCCAGAGGGGGAGCTGTTTTTT. Translation: CASSPVGGPEGELFF. The V call is TRBV4-2, the J call TRBJ2-2; a weak D match, TRBD2 (7 bases). This CDR3 is 15 amino acids long. The V and J ends lost 4 bases and 8 bases respectively, with 17 bases between them. The germline CDR1 and CDR2 sequences are LGHNA and YNFKEQ.

The chain is built from TRBV28 and TRBJ1-1; 8 bases line up with TRBD1. Germline CDR1 is MDHEN and CDR2 is SYDVKM. The CDR3 covers 13 residues. The V segment lost 8 bases and the J segment 2 bases; nucleotides outside the gene matches: 4. CDR3: CASDDRGNTEAFF. The CDR3 region has the DNA TGTGCCAGCGATGACAGGGGAAACACTGAAGCTTTCTTT.

This chain uses TRBV7-7 with TRBJ2-2, with 13 bases aligning to TRBD2. In germline, CDR1 is SSHAT, CDR2 FNYEAQ (reference sequence). There are 16 residues in the CDR3. The V segment lost 4 bases and the J segment 3 bases; nucleotides outside the gene matches: 2. CDR3 nucleotide sequence: TGTGCCAGCAGCTCGGGACTAGCGGGGTACACCGGGGAGCTGTTTTTT. This translates into CASSSGLAGYTGELFF. Looking up the rest from reference TRBV7-7 and TRBJ2-2 gives the full variable domain: GAGVSQSPRYKVTKRGQDVTLRCDPISSHATLYWYQQALGQGPEFLTYFNYEAQPDKSGLPSDRFSAERPEGSISTLTIQRTEQRDSAMYRCASSSGLAGYTGELFFGEGSRLTVL.

This clone occurred once. V gene TRBV5-3 combines with J gene TRBJ2-7; D is unclear. TRBV5-3 is classed as an ORF, of uncertain function. The CDR3 is 13 amino acids. With 4 bases removed from V and 6 bases from J, the gap between germline ends came to 14 bases. The CDR3 DNA reads as TGTGCCAGAAGCCCCCTCTATCCTGTCGAGCAGTACGTC. Translation: CARSPLYPVEQYV.

The genes are TRBV4-2 and TRBJ2-1; 7 bases match TRBD1. CDR3 length equals 16 residues. The V gene's germline CDR1 is LGHNA and CDR2 YNFKEQ. Trimming at V came to 0 bases and at J to 4 bases, leaving 6 bases not matched to a gene. The CDR3 DNA reads TGTGCCAGCAGCCAAGAGGGGGCAGGGGGATACAATGAGCAGTTCTTC. Translating it yields CASSQEGAGGYNEQFF.

This clone was seen more than once but under ten times. V is TRBV7-8 and J is TRBJ1-3; 10 bases fit TRBD1. The CDR3 is 14 residues long. The ends lost 1 base at V and 8 bases at J; junction bases unmatched: 2. Germline V gene sequence: CDR1 SGHVS, CDR2 FQNEAQ. The CDR3, as DNA: TGTGCCAGCAGCTTAGGGACAGGGGGAGACACCATATATTTT. This encodes CASSLGTGGDTIYF.

The J gene is TRBJ1-2, the V gene TRBV30; 8 bases are shared with TRBD1. V shed 7 bases and J 5 bases; nucleotides not matched to a gene: 3. The germline CDR1 and CDR2 sequences are GTSNPN and SVGIG (reference sequence). The CDR3 runs 11 residues. CDR3 in amino acids: CALWTGYGYTF. Here the CDR3 DNA reads TGTGCCTTGTGGACAGGGTATGGCTACACCTTC.

This chain links TRBV19 with TRBJ1-3, with D possibly being TRBD1 (6 bases). V was trimmed by 7 bases and J by 0 bases, leaving 19 bases between them. In germline, CDR1 is LNHDA, CDR2 SQIVND (reference sequence). This CDR3 contains 17 residues. The CDR3 DNA follows: TGTGCCAGTAAAAACTTGGGGACACAGAGCTCTGGAAACACCATATATTTT. Its translation is CASKNLGTQSSGNTIYF.

The V gene is TRBV6-5, the J gene TRBJ1-4, with a weak D call TRBD1 (6 bases). Trimming cost V 7 bases and J 7 bases, with 19 bases left between them. The CDR3 extends over 15 amino acids. Germline V gene lookup returns CDR1 MNHEY and CDR2 SVGAGI. CDR3 in amino acids: CASTQGNSLTEKLFF. The CDR3 DNA follows: TGTGCCAGCACTCAGGGGAACAGCTTAACTGAAAAACTGTTTTTT.

This chain links TRBV6-5 with TRBJ1-2; 7 positions match TRBD1. V lost 6 bases to trimming and J lost 6 bases; unmatched junction nucleotides: 7. The V gene's germline CDR1 is MNHEY and CDR2 SVGAGI. The CDR3 spans 13 residues. CDR3 protein: CASRVTGINGYTF. CDR3 in DNA: TGTGCCAGCAGGGTGACAGGGATCAATGGCTACACCTTC.

The chain joins TRBV6-1 to TRBJ1-2; 11 bases fit TRBD1. Per the germline V gene, CDR1 is MNHNS and CDR2 is SASEGT. V shed 3 bases and J 7 bases; nucleotides not matched to a gene: 10. CDR3 length equals 16 residues. CDR3 residues: CASSEGSGTGGFGYTF. In nucleotides, the CDR3 is TGTGCCAGCAGTGAGGGATCCGGGACAGGGGGTTTTGGCTACACCTTC.

V and J are TRBV29-1 and TRBJ1-1; D is unresolved. The CDR3 covers 13 residues. The germline V gene encodes CDR1 SQVTM and CDR2 ANQGSEA. Trimming removed 1 base from V and 0 bases from J, with 6 bases in between. CDR3 in amino acids: CSVEGQLNTEAFF. The CDR3 region has the DNA TGCAGCGTTGAAGGGCAGTTGAACACTGAAGCTTTCTTT.

This chain links TRBV30 with TRBJ2-3; D is unresolved. Germline V gene sequence: CDR1 GTSNPN, CDR2 SVGIG (reference sequence). The CDR3 is 12 amino acids. Trimming pared 4 bases from V and 0 bases from J, leaving 5 bases between. CDR3 loop: CAWTISTDTQYF. CDR3 DNA: TGTGCCTGGACCATTAGCACAGATACGCAGTATTTT.

This clone has a handful of counts. The chain recombines TRBV7-2 with TRBJ1-5; 7 bases line up with TRBD1. Germline CDR1 SGHTA, CDR2 FQGNSA. V lost 4 bases to trimming and J lost 3 bases; unmatched junction nucleotides: 6. The CDR3 covers 15 residues. CDR3 in DNA: TGTGCCAGCAGCTGGGGACAGTATTCCAATCAGCCCCAGCATTTT. This encodes CASSWGQYSNQPQHF. Complete variable domain (other parts from reference TRBV7-2 and TRBJ1-5): GAGVSQSPSNKVTEKGKDVELRCDPISGHTALYWYRQSLGQGLEFLIYFQGNSAPDKSGLPSDRFSAERTGGSVSTLTIQRTQQEDSAVYLCASSWGQYSNQPQHFGDGTRLSIL.

The chain joins TRBV3-1 (or the pseudogene TRBV3-2) to TRBJ2-5; TRBD2 agrees at 8 bases. The V gene end was trimmed by 6 bases and the J gene end by 5 bases; junction bases not matched to a gene: 8. CDR3 size: 14 residues. Per germline, CDR1 LGHDT and CDR2 YNNKEL (reference sequence). DNA for the CDR3: TGTGCCAGCAGTCCCCGGGGGGGCGGGGAGACCCAGTACTTC. Protein: CASSPRGGGETQYF.

The rearrangement links TRBV5-8 to TRBJ1-6, with D tentatively TRBD1 (5 bases). This CDR3 has 14 residues. The germline CDR1 and CDR2 sequences are SGHTS and YDEGEE. Trimming stripped 3 bases from V and 5 bases from J, with 9 bases between. CDR3 DNA: TGTGCCAGCAGCTCGCAGGGCCATAATTCACCCCTCCACTTT. Protein sequence: CASSSQGHNSPLHF.

The chain carries TRBV5-1 and TRBJ1-5, with TRBD1 matching over 10 bases. CDR1 is SGHRS and CDR2 is YFSETQ in the germline V gene. Trimming removed 4 bases from V and 7 bases from J; junction bases left unmatched: 5. The CDR3 consists of 14 residues. CDR3 nucleotides: TGCGCCAGCAGCCACGGGACAGGGGACCAGCCCCAGCATTTT. Its protein product is CASSHGTGDQPQHF.

The V gene is TRBV6-5, the J gene TRBJ2-1; D is unresolved. CDR1 and CDR2 (germline): MNHEY, SVGAGI. Trimming cost V 4 bases and J 0 bases, with 13 bases left between them. CDR3 length: 16 amino acids. The DNA for the CDR3 is TGTGCCAGCAGTTTCACTCCTGGTAGCTCCTACAATGAGCAGTTCTTC. This sequence encodes CASSFTPGSSYNEQFF.

The rearrangement joins TRBV19 to TRBJ1-1; 8 nucleotides agree with TRBD1. The V gene's germline CDR1 is LNHDA and CDR2 SQIVND (reference sequence). With 4 bases clipped from V and 5 bases from J, the junction kept 9 bases outside the gene matches. This CDR3 is built from 15 residues. The CDR3 reads CASSSRQGQGTEAFF. CDR3 DNA sequence: TGTGCCAGTAGTAGCAGACAGGGGCAGGGTACTGAAGCTTTCTTT. The full variable domain, with the rest looked up from reference TRBV19 and TRBJ1-1, is DGGITQSPKYLFRKEGQNVTLSCEQNLNHDAMYWYRQDPGQGLRLIYYSQIVNDFQKGDIAEGYSVSREKKESFPLTVTSAQKNPTAFYLCASSSRQGQGTEAFFGQGTRLTVV.

The chain recombines TRBV5-6 with TRBJ1-2; D not resolved. The CDR3 is 11 amino acids. V lost 4 bases and J lost 3, with 4 bases in between. Germline CDR1 is SGHDT and CDR2 is YYEEEE. The CDR3 DNA follows: TGTGCCAGCAGCCTAGACTATGGCTACACCTTC. Protein: CASSLDYGYTF.

This chain connects TRBV6-5 to TRBJ2-7; tentatively, D is TRBD1 (5 bases). With 10 bases removed from V and 3 bases from J, the gap between germline ends came to 16 bases. Germline CDR1 MNHEY, CDR2 SVGAGI. The CDR3 loop spans 13 amino acids. The CDR3 DNA reads TGTGCCACTCAGGGTAATGGAATCTACGAGCAGTACTTC. Translating gives CATQGNGIYEQYF.

V and J are TRBV30 and TRBJ2-6; no definite D call. V was clipped by 3 bases and J by 0 bases, with 3 bases between them. The CDR3 is 13 amino acids. Germline-derived CDR1 and CDR2 are GTSNPN and SVGIG (reference sequence). In nucleotides, the CDR3 is TGTGCCTGGAGGAGCTCTGGGGCCAACGTCCTGACTTTC. Translating gives CAWRSSGANVLTF. The full variable domain, in which reference TRBV30 and TRBJ2-6 provide the parts outside the CDR3, is SQTIHQWPATLVQPVGSPLSLECTVEGTSNPNLYWYRQAAGRGLQLLFYSVGIGQISSEVPQNLSASRPQDRQFILSSKKLLLSDSGFYLCAWRSSGANVLTFGAGSRLTVL.

This clone came up a few times. V gene TRBV2 combines with J gene TRBJ1-3; D is undetermined. The CDR3 length is 14 residues. Deletions cut 8 bases from V and 0 bases from J, with 11 bases between. The germline V gene encodes CDR1 SNHLY and CDR2 FYNNEI. This chain's CDR3 is CASASLFSGNTIYF. The CDR3 DNA is TGTGCCAGCGCTAGTTTGTTCTCTGGAAACACCATATATTTT. The full variable domain, rest sourced from reference TRBV2 and TRBJ1-3, is EPEVTQTPSHQVTQMGQEVILRCVPISNHLYFYWYRQILGQKVEFLVSFYNNEISEKSEIFDDQFSVERPDGSNFTLKIRSTKLEDSAMYFCASASLFSGNTIYFGEGSWLTVV.